This record looks at one T cell receptor (beta chain) sequence and its context. Its antigen is as yet unknown. This sample was included in a study of T cell repertoires in cytomegalovirus infection. Across the study: Through public TCR beta signatures, both CMV infection and matching HLA type were indicated. Study-level results: Using cumulative public TCR beta family frequency, the authors identified those who carried CMV together with the relevant HLA. HLA-C-restricted CMV clonotypes gave the most frequent clonotype in two of eight donors.

Via MiXCR, TCRdb re-called the reads, giving one row per CDR3 protein. The sample contains about 260,000 distinct CDR3 sequences, approximately 10% of which appear only once. This receptor was obtained from a human donor in good health (CMV status not recorded). Some clones in this sample may be carry-over from other donors' samples. The specimen sequenced was PBMCs.

CDR3 nucleotides: TGCAGTGCTAGCCGGACCGAAGGAAACACAGATACGCAGTATTTT. This sequence encodes CSASRTEGNTDTQYF. V gene TRBV20-1 combines with J gene TRBJ2-3; D not resolved. Per germline, CDR1 DFQATT and CDR2 SNEGSKA (reference sequence). The CDR3 extends over 15 amino acids. The V end was cut by 3 bases, the J end by 2 bases, with 15 bases between.